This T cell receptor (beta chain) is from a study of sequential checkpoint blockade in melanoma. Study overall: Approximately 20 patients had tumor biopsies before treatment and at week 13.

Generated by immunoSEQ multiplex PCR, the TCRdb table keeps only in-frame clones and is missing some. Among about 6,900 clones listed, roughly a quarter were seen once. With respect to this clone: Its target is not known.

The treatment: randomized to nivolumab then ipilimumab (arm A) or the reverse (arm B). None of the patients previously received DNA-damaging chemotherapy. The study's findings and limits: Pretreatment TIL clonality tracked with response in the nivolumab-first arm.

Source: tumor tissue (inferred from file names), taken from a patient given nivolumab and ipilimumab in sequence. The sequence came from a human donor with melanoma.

CDR3 coding DNA: TGCGCCAGCAGCTTGGGGGTCCAGGGGGCAGTAGTAGAGACCCAGTACTTC. Translation gives CASSLGVQGAVVETQYF. The gene calls are TRBV5-1 and TRBJ2-5, with 8 nucleotides matching TRBD1. Germline-derived CDR1 and CDR2 are SGHRS and YFSETQ. This CDR3 is built from 17 residues. J was trimmed by 4 bases and V by 0 bases; bases with no gene match: 11.